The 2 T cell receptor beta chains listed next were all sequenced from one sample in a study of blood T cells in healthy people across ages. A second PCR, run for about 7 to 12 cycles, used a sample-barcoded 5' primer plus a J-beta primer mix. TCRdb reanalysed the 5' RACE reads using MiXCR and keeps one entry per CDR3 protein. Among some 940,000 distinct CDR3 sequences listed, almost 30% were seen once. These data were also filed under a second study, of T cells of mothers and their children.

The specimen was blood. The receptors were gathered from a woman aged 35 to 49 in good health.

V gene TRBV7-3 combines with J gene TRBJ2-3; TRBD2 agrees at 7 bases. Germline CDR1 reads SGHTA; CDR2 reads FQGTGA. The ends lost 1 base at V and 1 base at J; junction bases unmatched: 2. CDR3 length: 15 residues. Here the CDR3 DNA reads TGTGCCAGCAGCTTAAATCGGGGGGGCACAGATACGCAGTATTTT. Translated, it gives CASSLNRGGTDTQYF. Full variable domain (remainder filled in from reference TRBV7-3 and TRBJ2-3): GAGVSQTPSNKVTEKGKYVELRCDPISGHTALYWYRQSLGQGPEFLIYFQGTGAADDSGLPNDRFFAVRPEGSVSTLKIQRTERGDSAVYLCASSLNRGGTDTQYFGPGTRLTVL.

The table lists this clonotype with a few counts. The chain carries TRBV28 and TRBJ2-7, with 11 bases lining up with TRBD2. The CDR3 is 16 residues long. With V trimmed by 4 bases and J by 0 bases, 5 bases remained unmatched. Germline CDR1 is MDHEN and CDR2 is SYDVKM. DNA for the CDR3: TGTGCCAGCAGTTGGCTAGCGGGGGGTTTCTCCTACGAGCAGTACTTC. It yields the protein CASSWLAGGFSYEQYF.